This TCR beta chain was profiled in a study of OX40 agonist ivuxolimab in advanced cancers. The overall study: Participants could have had prior anti-PD-1, anti-PD-L1 or anti-CTLA-4 therapy, and roughly 40% had some.

Libraries were prepared by immunoSEQ multiplex PCR; TCRdb keeps only in-frame clonotypes and omits some of them. The data show about 80,000 clones, more than 85% seen once. Study-wide results and limits: In the expanded peripheral T cells, antigen specificity was never determined. Among T cells, CD8+ cells averaged more expanded clones than CD4+ cells.

There are 14 residues in the CDR3. Germline V gives CDR1 MDHEN, CDR2 SYDVKM. V shed 5 bases and J shed 2 bases, with 13 bases lying between them. To note about this clone: Its antigen is not identified.

The clonotype was recovered from an adult with an advanced solid tumor such as melanoma, head and neck, liver or kidney cancer. V and J are TRBV28 and TRBJ2-7, with no clear D. Sequencing used CD4+ or CD8+ T cells sorted from blood, obtained in a trial of the OX40 agonist ivuxolimab. DNA for the CDR3: TGTGCCAGCAGTCCCCCAAAAGGGACCTACGAGCAGTACTTC. It codes for CASSPPKGTYEQYF.